This T cell receptor beta chain was identified during a study of lymphopenia after photon versus proton radiotherapy. Study observations and caveats: In patients who died, overall survival fell as post-nadir TCR diversity dropped more. Only patients who died were analyzed for survival; proton advantage is unproven. Oligoclonal CD8+ Temra expansion after nadir drove photon patients' diversity drop. Proton therapy kept repertoires fairly stable, unlike photons, which gained effector/memory cells.

CDR3 length equals 12 residues. The germline V gene encodes CDR1 MGHDK and CDR2 SYGVNS. V was clipped by 10 bases and J by 7 bases, with 16 bases between them. The repertoire was sequenced with immunoSEQ multiplex PCR; TCRdb's copy has only in-frame clones and lacks some. The repertoire holds more than 45,000 clones, with roughly nine tenths as singletons. Concerning this clone itself: The antigen remains unidentified.

The chain employs TRBV25-1 and TRBJ1-1; the D gene is possibly TRBD1 (6 bases). This specimen consisted of peripheral blood, obtained from a patient treated with photon-based radiotherapy. The source of this sequence is a woman between 40 and 55 years old with cholangiocarcinoma. CDR3 coding DNA: TGTGCCACCGCAAAGGGGGAGAATGAAGCTTTCTTT. It is translated as CATAKGENEAFF.